The 10 T cell receptor beta chains in this list originate from one sample, sequenced in a study of vaccination and CD4 T cells after COVID-19. These receptors' targets are unknown. Cultured CD4+ T-cell DNA underwent Oncomine TCR Beta short-read sequencing. TCRdb re-called the PCR reads through MiXCR, storing one row per CDR3 protein. Counted here are about 18,000 distinct CDR3 sequences, 50% to 55% occurring once; the ten biggest clones make up about 13%. Treatment in this sample: approximately nine-day PBMC culture with coronavirus spike peptide pools or control peptides (ViraFEST assay). The sequencing sample was made of CD4+ T cells from blood, cultured in vitro. These receptors all come from a human donor who had recovered from COVID-19.

This clonotype was found a few times. The chain is built from TRBV12-3 or TRBV12-4 and TRBJ2-5; TRBD1 matches 8 bases. The J segment lost 5 bases and the V segment lost 3 bases, leaving 8 bases of the junction unmatched. The CDR3 loop spans 15 amino acids. CDR3 sequence: CASSFAQGAGETQYF. The CDR3 region has the DNA TGTGCCAGCAGTTTTGCCCAGGGGGCAGGGGAGACCCAGTACTTC.

The J gene is TRBJ1-3, the V gene TRBV27, with D unresolved. Germline CDR1 reads MNHEY; CDR2 reads SMNVEV (reference sequence). V gave up 0 bases and J gave up 0 bases, with 6 bases separating them. CDR3 length: 15 amino acids. CDR3 protein: CASSLSLRSGNTIYF. The CDR3 DNA reads as TGTGCCAGCAGTTTATCCCTCCGCTCTGGAAACACCATATATTTT.

This rearrangement joins TRBV15 to TRBJ1-3; D is ambiguous. V was pared by 1 base and J by 0 bases, with 7 bases between. The CDR3 length is 15 residues. CDR1 is LNHNV and CDR2 is YYDKDF in the germline V gene (reference sequence). CDR3 in DNA: TGTGCCACCAGCAGAGGGCCAGCCTCTGGAAACACCATATATTTT. Translating gives CATSRGPASGNTIYF.

This clonotype appeared a single time. This rearrangement joins TRBV28 to TRBJ2-7, with 10 bases matching TRBD2. J was trimmed by 2 bases and V by 6 bases; bases with no gene match: 7. Germline loops: CDR1 MDHEN, CDR2 SYDVKM. The CDR3 spans 15 residues. The CDR3 protein is CASRPSGSGAYEQYF. The CDR3 nucleotides are TGTGCCAGCAGGCCTAGCGGGAGCGGGGCCTACGAGCAGTACTTC.

The chain uses TRBV6-5 and TRBJ1-6; no definite D call. Germline lookup yields CDR1 MNHEY and CDR2 SVGAGI. CDR3 length equals 13 residues. V lost 4 bases to trimming and J lost 8 bases, with 9 bases between them. CDR3 nucleotides: TGTGCCAGCAGTTCCGGACCCGATTCACCCCTCCACTTT. It encodes CASSSGPDSPLHF.

This clonotype came up a few times. The chain joins TRBV15 to TRBJ1-6; the D gene is possibly TRBD1 (6 bases). Germline V gene sequence: CDR1 LNHNV, CDR2 YYDKDF (reference sequence). There are 14 residues in the CDR3. V was cut by 1 base and J by 8 bases, with 9 bases left in between. The DNA for the CDR3 is TGTGCCACCAGCAGAGGCAACAGGGATTCACCCCTCCACTTT. It yields the protein CATSRGNRDSPLHF.

A few counts support this clonotype. J is TRBJ2-2 and V is TRBV7-3; 7 nucleotides align to TRBD2. The trim removed 0 bases at V and 7 bases at J, leaving 2 bases unmatched. In germline, CDR1 is SGHTA, CDR2 FQGTGA. The CDR3 runs 14 residues. Here the CDR3 reads CASSLTERGGELFF. CDR3 DNA sequence: TGTGCCAGCAGCTTAACGGAGCGGGGCGGGGAGCTGTTTTTT. The variable domain in full, with the rest retrieved from reference TRBV7-3 and TRBJ2-2, is GAGVSQTPSNKVTEKGKYVELRCDPISGHTALYWYRQSLGQGPEFLIYFQGTGAADDSGLPNDRFFAVRPEGSVSTLKIQRTERGDSAVYLCASSLTERGGELFFGEGSRLTVL.

The chain carries TRBV19 and TRBJ1-2, with TRBD1 identical over 8 bases. From germline, CDR1 is LNHDA and CDR2 SQIVND (reference sequence). Trimming removed 3 bases from V and 2 bases from J; junction bases left unmatched: 2. CDR3 length: 14 residues. The CDR3 DNA reads TGTGCCAGTAGTATGGACAGGGTGAACTATGGCTACACCTTC. Protein sequence: CASSMDRVNYGYTF.

The chain links TRBV20-1 to TRBJ2-7; 12 nucleotides match TRBD2. The junction had 3 bases not matched to a gene; V was cut back by 6 bases and J by 0 bases. This CDR3 has 14 residues. The germline CDR1 and CDR2 sequences are DFQATT and SNEGSKA (reference sequence). CDR3 amino acids: CSAASGRASYEQYF. CDR3 nucleotides: TGCAGTGCGGCTAGCGGGAGGGCCTCCTACGAGCAGTACTTC.

This rearrangement joins TRBV7-6 to TRBJ1-1, with a tentative D call TRBD1 (6 bases). The CDR3 consists of 13 residues. Trimming shortened V by 8 bases and J by 1 base, and 11 bases separated the two germline ends. Germline CDR1 reads SGHVS; CDR2 reads FNYEAQ. The CDR3 protein is CASSQGQNTEAFF. The CDR3 DNA follows: TGTGCCAGCTCACAGGGACAGAACACTGAAGCTTTCTTT.